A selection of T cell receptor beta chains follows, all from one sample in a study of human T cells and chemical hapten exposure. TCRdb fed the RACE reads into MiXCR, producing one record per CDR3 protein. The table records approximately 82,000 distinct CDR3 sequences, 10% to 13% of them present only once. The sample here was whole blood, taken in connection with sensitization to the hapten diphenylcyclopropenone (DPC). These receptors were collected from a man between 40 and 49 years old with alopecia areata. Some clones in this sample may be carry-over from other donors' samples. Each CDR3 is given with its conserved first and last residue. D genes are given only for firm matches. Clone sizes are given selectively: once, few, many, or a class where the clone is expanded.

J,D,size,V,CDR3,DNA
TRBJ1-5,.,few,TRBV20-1,CSARRQVDQPQHF,TGCAGTGCTAGGAGACAGGTAGACCAGCCCCAGCATTTT
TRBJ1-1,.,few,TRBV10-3,CAIKGGTGAEAFF,TGTGCCATCAAAGGGGGGACCGGGGCTGAAGCTTTCTTT
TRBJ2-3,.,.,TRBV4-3,CASSQEGAGVRTDTQYF,TGCGCCAGCAGCCAAGAAGGGGCAGGGGTTAGGACAGATACGCAGTATTTT
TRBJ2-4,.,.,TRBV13,CASSKGAGNIQYF,TGTGCCAGCAGCAAGGGCGCTGGTAACATTCAGTACTTC
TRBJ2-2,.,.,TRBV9,CASSVVKGGELFF,TGTGCCAGCAGCGTAGTGAAGGGCGGGGAGCTGTTTTTT
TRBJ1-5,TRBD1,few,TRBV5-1,CASSPRGQGQIFSNQPQHF,TGCGCCAGCAGCCCTAGGGGACAGGGACAGATATTTAGCAATCAGCCCCAGCATTTT
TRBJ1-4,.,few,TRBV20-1,CSASVIVGEKLFF,TGCAGTGCTAGTGTGATAGTAGGTGAAAAACTGTTTTTT
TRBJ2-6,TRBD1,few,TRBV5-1,CASSMDRAGANVLTF,TGCGCCAGCAGCATGGACAGGGCTGGGGCCAACGTCCTGACTTTC
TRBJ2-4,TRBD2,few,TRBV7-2,CASSLGRSLADSRVLFQYF,TGTGCCAGCAGCTTGGGACGGAGTCTAGCGGATTCCCGAGTTTTGTTTCAGTACTTC
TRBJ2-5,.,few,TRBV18,CASSQYQETQYF,TGTGCCAGCTCGCAGTACCAAGAGACCCAGTACTTC
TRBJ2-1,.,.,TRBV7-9,CASSLEAASMQFF,TGTGCCAGCAGCTTAGAAGCGGCTTCTATGCAGTTCTTC
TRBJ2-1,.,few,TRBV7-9,CASRGVVTPLGEQFF,TGTGCCAGCAGAGGTGTAGTGACCCCTCTGGGTGAGCAGTTCTTC
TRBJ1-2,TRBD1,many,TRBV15,CATSRDRTGATYGYTF,TGTGCCACCAGCAGAGATCGTACAGGGGCGACCTATGGCTACACCTTC